The 9 T cell receptor beta chains below come from one sample, sequenced in a study of control samples from healthy donors and cancer patients. The protocol was immunoSEQ multiplex PCR, while the TCRdb copy is restricted to in-frame clones and leaves out a portion. The data contain around 110,000 clones, 80% to 90% of them singletons. The material sequenced was PBMCs. All receptors come from a woman between 50 and 59 years old with colorectal cancer.

The chain has TRBV9 and TRBJ1-2; D possibly corresponds to TRBD1 (5 bases). This CDR3 contains 17 residues. CDR1 and CDR2 (germline): SGDLS, YYNGEE. V shed 2 bases and J shed 4 bases, with 21 bases lying between them. CDR3 nucleotide sequence: TGTGCCAGCAGCGTGGCTCCGGGACGGGTTAATGGCTATGGCTACACCTTC. Encoded protein: CASSVAPGRVNGYGYTF.

The genes are TRBV25-1 and TRBJ1-2; the D gene is possibly TRBD1 (6 bases). V was pared by 1 base and J by 7 bases, with 16 bases between. The CDR3 totals 15 residues. In germline, CDR1 is MGHDK, CDR2 SYGVNS. The CDR3 protein is CASSELAGAEVGYTF. Here the CDR3 DNA reads TGTGCCAGCAGTGAATTGGCGGGGGCGGAGGTTGGCTACACCTTC.

The rearrangement links TRBV5-6 to TRBJ2-7; 10 bases are a match to TRBD1. With V trimmed by 1 base and J by 6 bases, 7 bases remained unmatched. CDR3 size: 15 residues. Germline CDR1 is SGHDT and CDR2 is YYEEEE. The CDR3 nucleotides read TGTGCCAGCAGCTTGAGGGTCCGGGACAGGGGCGAGCAGTACTTC. Amino acids: CASSLRVRDRGEQYF.

The gene calls are TRBV19 and TRBJ1-1; D is possibly TRBD1 (5 bases). The germline CDR1 and CDR2 sequences are LNHDA and SQIVND (reference sequence). Trimming took off 7 bases at V and 8 bases at J, with 17 bases between the two ends. CDR3 length equals 13 residues. Here the CDR3 reads CASTLWDASEAFF. Here the CDR3 DNA reads TGTGCCAGTACCTTATGGGACGCTTCCGAAGCTTTCTTT.

The chain recombines TRBV5-4 with TRBJ1-1; D unclear. The CDR3 is 14 amino acids. Germline V lookup: CDR1 SGHNT, CDR2 YYREEE (reference sequence). Trimming left V 4 bases short and J 4 bases short, with 14 bases between. The CDR3 here is CASSVIGVRTEAFF. CDR3 bases: TGTGCCAGCAGCGTTATAGGTGTTCGCACTGAAGCTTTCTTT.

This clone has just a few counts. The chain joins TRBV5-1 to TRBJ2-3; 7 bases match TRBD1. The V gene end was trimmed by 1 base and the J gene end by 3 bases; junction bases not matched to a gene: 5. The CDR3 totals 15 residues. Per germline, CDR1 SGHRS and CDR2 YFSETQ. Here the CDR3 reads CASSLNQGVTDTQYF. The CDR3 region has the DNA TGCGCCAGCAGCTTGAACCAGGGGGTAACAGATACGCAGTATTTT.

This rearrangement joins TRBV7-6 to TRBJ1-1, with 10 bases that match TRBD1. Trimming cost V 3 bases and J 3 bases; bases outside gene matches: 4. CDR3 length: 15 residues. CDR1 is SGHVS, CDR2 FNYEAQ, per germline. CDR3 nucleotides: TGTGCCAGCAGCTTGGCAGGGACAGGGGACACTGAAGCTTTCTTT. It specifies CASSLAGTGDTEAFF.

The chain employs TRBV19 and TRBJ2-3, with 11 nucleotides matching TRBD1. Looked up from germline, CDR1 is LNHDA and CDR2 is SQIVND (reference sequence). CDR3 size: 16 residues. Trimming removed 5 bases from V and 4 bases from J; junction bases left unmatched: 8. CDR3 sequence: CASSFTGTGGPDTQYF. The DNA for the CDR3 is TGTGCCAGTAGTTTCACCGGGACAGGGGGACCAGATACGCAGTATTTT.

This clone appeared once. This chain joins TRBV7-9 and TRBJ1-3, with a possible D match to TRBD1 (6 bases). The CDR3 is made up of 17 amino acids. The V gene's germline CDR1 is SEHNR and CDR2 FQNEAQ (reference sequence). Trimming shortened V by 5 bases and J by 1 base, and 18 bases separated the two germline ends. CDR3 sequence (DNA): TGTGCCAGCAGCCCCAGACTCAGGGGAACATCTGGAAACACCATATATTTT. Protein sequence: CASSPRLRGTSGNTIYF.